These 10 T cell receptor beta chains originate from one sample sequenced in a study of blood T cell repertoires in COVID-19. Generated by immunoSEQ multiplex PCR, the TCRdb table keeps only in-frame clones and is missing some. The data hold 200,000 or so clones, with around four fifths observed a single time. Sequencing was done on a sample of peripheral blood. These receptor sequences come from a woman aged 30 to 39 with acute or convalescent COVID-19.

The J gene is TRBJ2-3, the V gene TRBV7-2, with TRBD2 identical over 11 bases. V gave up 5 bases and J gave up 4 bases; unmatched junction bases: 8. The CDR3 spans 16 residues. Per germline, CDR1 SGHTA and CDR2 FQGNSA. The CDR3 here is CASSTSSGGRSDTQYF. The CDR3 region has the DNA TGTGCCAGCAGCACTTCTAGCGGGGGGCGGTCAGATACGCAGTATTTT.

This chain uses TRBV10-2 with TRBJ2-1; 7 positions agree with TRBD2. Germline lookup yields CDR1 WSHSY and CDR2 SAAADI. Trimming cost V 3 bases and J 5 bases; bases outside gene matches: 1. This CDR3 is 13 amino acids long. The CDR3 loop reads CASSDGRNNEQFF. The DNA for the CDR3 is TGCGCCAGCAGTGACGGGAGGAACAATGAGCAGTTCTTC.

This chain links TRBV28 with TRBJ2-3; D not resolved. The CDR3 consists of 10 residues. Per the germline V gene, CDR1 is MDHEN and CDR2 is SYDVKM. With 8 bases removed from V and 5 bases from J, the gap between germline ends came to 5 bases. CDR3 nucleotides: TGTGCCAGCGGTAGAGATACGCAGTATTTT. It codes for CASGRDTQYF.

This clone was seen just once. The V gene is TRBV6-2 or TRBV6-3, the J gene TRBJ1-5; TRBD1 aligns across 9 bases. The CDR3 consists of 15 residues. Germline assignment: CDR1 MNHEY and CDR2 SVGEGT. With 4 bases clipped from V and 6 bases from J, the junction kept 7 bases outside the gene matches. The CDR3 region is CASSSPGQGRQPQHF. The CDR3 DNA follows: TGTGCCAGCAGTTCCCCGGGACAGGGACGTCAGCCCCAGCATTTT.

The rearrangement uses TRBV7-9 and TRBJ2-4; no clear D gene. Trimming removed 5 bases at V and 7 bases at J, with 9 bases between. CDR3 length equals 12 residues. The germline CDR1 and CDR2 sequences are SEHNR and FQNEAQ (reference sequence). The DNA of the CDR3 is TGTGCCAGCAGCCTGCTAGGTAACATTCAGTACTTC. It translates to CASSLLGNIQYF.

A single count supports this clone. The chain couples TRBV19 to TRBJ2-7, with no clear D. The germline V gene encodes CDR1 LNHDA and CDR2 SQIVND (reference sequence). The CDR3 length is 14 residues. Trimming left V 6 bases short and J 5 bases short, with 17 bases between. CDR3 in amino acids: CASRPDPASDEQYF. The CDR3, as DNA: TGTGCCAGTAGACCAGATCCGGCCAGCGACGAGCAGTACTTC.

The J gene is TRBJ2-1, the V gene TRBV12-3 or TRBV12-4; D ambiguous. CDR3 size: 10 residues. V was clipped by 6 bases and J by 10 bases, with 7 bases between them. CDR3 sequence: CASSDEEQFF. The CDR3 DNA sequence: TGTGCCAGCAGCGATGAGGAGCAGTTCTTC.

The chain uses TRBV7-2 and TRBJ2-7; 7 bases line up with TRBD1. The length of the CDR3 is 15 residues. Germline assignment: CDR1 SGHTA and CDR2 FQGNSA. The V and J ends lost 1 base and 3 bases, in that order; junction bases with no gene match: 6. As DNA, the CDR3 is TGTGCCAGCAGCTTAGGAGTAGGGGGCCGCTACGAGCAGTACTTC. It encodes CASSLGVGGRYEQYF.

The rearrangement joins TRBV9 to TRBJ2-7; TRBD1 aligns across 7 bases. This CDR3 region has 14 residues. V lost 4 bases to trimming and J lost 3 bases; unmatched junction nucleotides: 7. Germline CDR1 SGDLS, CDR2 YYNGEE. The CDR3 here is CASSPRQGNYEQYF. The CDR3 DNA is TGTGCCAGCAGCCCTCGACAGGGTAACTACGAGCAGTACTTC.

The chain links TRBV10-3 to TRBJ2-7; TRBD2 aligns across 8 bases. J was trimmed by 6 bases and V by 3 bases; bases with no gene match: 7. The CDR3 sequence is 14 residues long. The germline gives CDR1 ENHRY, CDR2 SYGVKD. Here the CDR3 reads CAISDIGTSFEQYF. CDR3 sequence (DNA): TGTGCCATCAGTGATATCGGGACTAGTTTCGAGCAGTACTTC.